By share of the sample, the clone carrying this T cell receptor beta chain is medium-sized. Its antigen is unknown. The cDNA 3' end received a ligated oligonucleotide with a UMI. First-round PCR used about 4 cycles and beta primers RC1.1 and RC1.2 covering TRBC1 and TRBC2. Each CDR3 protein gets one entry after TCRdb re-called the UMI-ligation and nested PCR reads with MiXCR. The sample records tens of thousands of distinct CDR3 sequences, approximately 13% being singletons. After removal of 0 bases from V and 8 bases from J, the junction contained 5 bases not matched to a gene. Per the germline V gene, CDR1 is LGHNA and CDR2 is YNFKEQ. There are 16 residues in the CDR3. The sample originates from a study of quantifying T cell responses using KT2 cells. Overall study context: Reverse transcription used primers in the TCR alpha and beta constant regions. Under optimum conditions, T4 ligation efficiency was estimated at more than 8.5%.

Study-wide points: Input KT2 cell number predicted KT2 alpha and beta sequence counts linearly over several orders of magnitude.

A range of KT2-to-PBMC ratios was made using fixed PBMC numbers. The receptor was isolated from a human donor. J is TRBJ1-4 and V is TRBV4-2; 11 bases agree with TRBD1. The sample comprised PBMCs spiked with cells of the T cell clone KT2. The CDR3 DNA reads as TGTGCCAGCAGCCAAGATCAGGGGACAGGGGGAGAAAAACTGTTTTTT. This codes for CASSQDQGTGGEKLFF.